This entry concerns a single T cell receptor beta chain. Reverse transcription used about 0.45 to 1 ug RNA and random hexamers. MiXCR was run by TCRdb on the immunoSEQ multiplex PCR reads, yielding one entry per CDR3 protein. The sample records 120,000 or so distinct CDR3 sequences, over 85% being singletons. These data belong to a study of CD8 T cells in Susac syndrome. The germline CDR1 and CDR2 sequences are SGHRS and YFSETQ. This CDR3 contains 17 residues. After removal of 4 bases from V and 0 bases from J, the junction contained 11 bases not matched to a gene. The origin of this receptor is a human donor with Susac syndrome. The specimen was CD8+ T cells from PBMCs. The gene calls are TRBV5-1 and TRBJ2-3; TRBD2 aligns across 7 bases. The CDR3 nucleotides are TGCGCCAGCAGCCCGTACCCCTGGCGGGGGAGCACAGATACGCAGTATTTT. Translating gives CASSPYPWRGSTDTQYF.